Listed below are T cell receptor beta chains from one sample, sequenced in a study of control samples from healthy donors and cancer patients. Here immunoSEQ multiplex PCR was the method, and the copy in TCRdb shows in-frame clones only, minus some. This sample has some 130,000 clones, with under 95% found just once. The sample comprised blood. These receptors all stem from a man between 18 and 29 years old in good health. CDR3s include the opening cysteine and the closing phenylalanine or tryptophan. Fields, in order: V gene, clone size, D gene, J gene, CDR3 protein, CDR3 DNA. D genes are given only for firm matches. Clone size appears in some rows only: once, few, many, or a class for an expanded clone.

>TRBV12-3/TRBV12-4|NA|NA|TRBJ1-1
CASFSWETEAFF
TGTGCCAGCTTTAGCTGGGAAACTGAAGCTTTCTTT
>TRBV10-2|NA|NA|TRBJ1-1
CASSEFGNTEAFF
TGCGCCAGCAGTGAATTCGGGAACACTGAAGCTTTCTTT
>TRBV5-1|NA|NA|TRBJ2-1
CASRLRPPLRGAYEQFF
TGCGCCAGCAGGCTGAGGCCCCCCCTTAGGGGGGCCTATGAGCAGTTCTTC
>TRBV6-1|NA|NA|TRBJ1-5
CASSDPAYNQPQHF
TGTGCCAGCAGTGACCCAGCTTATAATCAGCCCCAGCATTTT
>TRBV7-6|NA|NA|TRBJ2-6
CASSPDPSGANVLTF
TGTGCCAGCAGCCCCGATCCGTCTGGGGCCAACGTCCTGACTTTC
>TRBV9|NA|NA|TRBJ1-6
CASSVEVYNSPLHF
TGTGCCAGCAGCGTAGAGGTATATAATTCACCCCTCCACTTT
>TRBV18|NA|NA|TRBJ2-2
CASSPGRRRLNTGELFF
TGTGCCAGCTCACCGGGCAGGAGAAGGTTAAACACCGGGGAGCTGTTTTTT
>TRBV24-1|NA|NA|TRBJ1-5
CATSDFGGNSNQPQHF
TGTGCCACCAGTGATTTCGGGGGCAACAGCAATCAGCCCCAGCATTTT
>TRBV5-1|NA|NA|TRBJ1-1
CASSDSGVGEAFF
TGCGCCAGCAGCGATTCAGGGGTTGGTGAAGCTTTCTTT
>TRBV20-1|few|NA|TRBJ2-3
CSAALTDTQYF
TGCAGTGCTGCTCTGACAGATACGCAGTATTTT
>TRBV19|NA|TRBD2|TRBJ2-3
CASSIVRGGTDTQYF
TGTGCCAGTAGTATAGTGAGGGGAGGGACTGATACGCAGTATTTT
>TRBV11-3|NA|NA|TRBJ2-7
CASSRTREGEQYF
TGTGCCAGCAGCCGAACTCGTGAGGGCGAGCAGTACTTC
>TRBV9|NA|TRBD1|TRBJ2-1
CASSVAGQGVNEQFF
TGTGCCAGCAGCGTAGCCGGACAGGGCGTAAATGAGCAGTTCTTC
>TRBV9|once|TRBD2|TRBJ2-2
CASGVGGGPSGELFF
TGTGCCAGCGGCGTAGGCGGGGGGCCCTCCGGGGAGCTGTTTTTT
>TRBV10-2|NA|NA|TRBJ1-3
CASSESRVGAGNTIYF
TGCGCCAGCAGTGAGTCAAGGGTGGGGGCTGGAAACACCATATATTTT
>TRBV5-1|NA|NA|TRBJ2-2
CASSLVDGELFF
TGCGCCAGCAGCTTGGTTGACGGGGAGCTGTTTTTT
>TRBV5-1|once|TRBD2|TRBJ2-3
CASRLRGGSTDTQYF
TGCGCCAGCAGGCTGCGGGGGGGAAGCACAGATACGCAGTATTTT
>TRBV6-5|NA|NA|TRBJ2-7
CASSSPGLSSYEQYF
TGTGCCAGCAGTTCGCCGGGACTGAGCTCCTACGAGCAGTACTTC
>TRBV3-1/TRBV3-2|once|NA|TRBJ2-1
CASSPGYNSYNEQFF
TGTGCCAGCAGCCCGGGCTACAACTCCTACAATGAGCAGTTCTTC
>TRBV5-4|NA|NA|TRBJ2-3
CASSLADPGRDTQYF
TGTGCCAGCAGCTTGGCCGACCCTGGAAGAGATACGCAGTATTTT
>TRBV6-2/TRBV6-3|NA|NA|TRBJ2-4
CASSPRQGGVAKNIQYF
TGTGCCAGCAGCCCTAGACAGGGAGGGGTAGCCAAAAACATTCAGTACTTC
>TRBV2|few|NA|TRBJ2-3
CASAEPPADTQYF
TGTGCCAGCGCCGAGCCCCCCGCAGATACGCAGTATTTT
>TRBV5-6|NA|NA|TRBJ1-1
CASSLTGLEAFF
TGTGCCAGCAGCTTGACGGGGTTGGAAGCTTTCTTT
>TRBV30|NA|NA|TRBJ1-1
CAWETQVPTEAFF
TGTGCCTGGGAGACCCAAGTTCCCACTGAAGCTTTCTTT
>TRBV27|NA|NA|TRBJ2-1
CASSEVGRKGNEQFF
TGTGCCAGCAGCGAGGTGGGCCGGAAAGGCAATGAGCAGTTCTTC
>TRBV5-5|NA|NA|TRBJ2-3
CASSLRGYDTDTQYF
TGTGCCAGCAGCTTACGGGGTTATGACACAGATACGCAGTATTTT
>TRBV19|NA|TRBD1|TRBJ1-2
CASSGTGYGYTF
TGTGCCAGTAGTGGGACAGGGTATGGCTACACCTTC
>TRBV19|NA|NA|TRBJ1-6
CASSGVNSPLHF
TGTGCCAGTAGCGGGGTTAATTCACCCCTCCACTTT
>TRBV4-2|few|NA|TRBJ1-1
CASSQEPGDTEAFF
TGTGCCAGCAGCCAGGAACCGGGCGACACTGAAGCTTTCTTT
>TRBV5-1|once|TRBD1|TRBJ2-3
CASSLGTGGADTQYF
TGCGCCAGCAGCTTGGGGACAGGGGGCGCAGATACGCAGTATTTT
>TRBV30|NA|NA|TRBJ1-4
CAWSLGGGFPSTNEKLFF
TGTGCCTGGAGTCTCGGGGGGGGGTTCCCGTCAACTAATGAAAAACTGTTTTTT
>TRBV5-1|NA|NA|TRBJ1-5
CASSPGLSNQPQHF
TGCGCCAGCAGCCCCGGACTCAGCAATCAGCCCCAGCATTTT
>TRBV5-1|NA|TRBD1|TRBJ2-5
CASSGGTGEETQYF
TGCGCCAGCAGCGGAGGGACAGGGGAAGAGACCCAGTACTTC
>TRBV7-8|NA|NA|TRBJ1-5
CASSLVEQGFYSNQPQHF
TGTGCCAGCAGCTTAGTGGAACAGGGATTCTATAGCAATCAGCCCCAGCATTTT
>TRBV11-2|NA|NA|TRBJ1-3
CASSLDPPGSGNTIYF
TGTGCCAGCAGCTTAGACCCCCCAGGGTCTGGAAACACCATATATTTT
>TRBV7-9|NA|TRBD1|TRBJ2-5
CASRPQGGHQETQYF
TGTGCCAGCAGGCCACAGGGGGGACACCAAGAGACCCAGTACTTC
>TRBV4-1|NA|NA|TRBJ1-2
CASSPLHLTGNSLAYGYTF
TGCGCCAGCAGCCCACTACACCTTACAGGGAACTCACTAGCGTATGGCTACACCTTC
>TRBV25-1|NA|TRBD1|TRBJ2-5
CASSGDRAVETQYF
TGTGCCAGCAGTGGGGACAGGGCTGTAGAGACCCAGTACTTC
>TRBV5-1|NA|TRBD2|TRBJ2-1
CASSFTVSGGAYNEQFF
TGCGCCAGCAGCTTCACTGTTAGCGGGGGGGCCTACAATGAGCAGTTCTTC
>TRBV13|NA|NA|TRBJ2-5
CASRLQLQETQYF
TGTGCCAGCAGATTACAGCTCCAAGAGACCCAGTACTTC
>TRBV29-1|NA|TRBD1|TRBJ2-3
CSVDLQGAGDDTQYF
TGCAGCGTTGACTTACAGGGGGCAGGTGATGATACGCAGTATTTT
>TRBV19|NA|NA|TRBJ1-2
CASSQRGTFGDYGYTF
TGTGCCAGTAGTCAACGGGGGACGTTTGGTGACTATGGCTACACCTTC
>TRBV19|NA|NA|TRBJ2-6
CASSQGYGANVLTF
TGTGCCAGTAGTCAGGGGTACGGGGCCAACGTCCTGACTTTC
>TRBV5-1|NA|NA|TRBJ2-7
CASGDGASYEQYF
TGCGCCAGCGGGGATGGAGCATCCTACGAGCAGTACTTC